These 24 T cell receptor beta chains were all obtained from the same sample, sequenced in a study of blood T cells in healthy people across ages. Next came a second PCR, run for about 6 to 12 cycles, which used a sample-barcoded 5' primer along with a J-beta primer mix. Each CDR3 protein is one row after TCRdb ran MiXCR on the 5' RACE reads. The sample includes about 1,500,000 distinct CDR3 sequences, about 43% of them seen just once. Material: blood. These receptor sequences come from a woman under 30 in good health.

CDR3 bases: TGCGCCAGCAGTGAGACGGCCCAGGGTGGGACTGAAGCTTTCTTT. This translates into CASSETAQGGTEAFF. This chain links TRBV10-1 with TRBJ1-1; perhaps TRBD1 as D (5 bases). Trimming took 2 bases from V and 5 from J, leaving 15 bases between them. This CDR3 contains 15 residues. Germline lookup yields CDR1 WNHNN and CDR2 SYGVQD (reference sequence).

The chain combines TRBV7-2 with TRBJ2-5; 7 bases fit TRBD1. Gene TRBJ2-7 matches the end of the DNA better, so the J call may be wrong. CDR3 length equals 13 residues. Germline CDR1 is SGHTA and CDR2 is FQGNSA. Here the CDR3 DNA reads TGTGCCAGCAGCCCCTCGGGACAGAGCGAGCAGTACTTC. It encodes CASSPSGQSEQYF.

V usage is TRBV7-9 and J usage is TRBJ1-1; 7 nucleotides line up with TRBD1. The CDR3 is 13 residues long. Germline trimming cut 5 bases from V and 11 bases from J; bases unmatched to any gene: 11. Looked up from germline, CDR1 is SEHNR and CDR2 is FQNEAQ (reference sequence). The CDR3 here is CASSVQEGTVAFF. The DNA of the CDR3 is TGTGCCAGCAGCGTACAGGAAGGGACAGTTGCTTTCTTT.

The rearrangement links TRBV5-1 to TRBJ2-7; tentatively, D is TRBD1 or TRBD2 (5 bases each). Germline CDR1 and CDR2: SGHRS and YFSETQ. The CDR3 loop spans 16 amino acids. V was shortened by 0 bases and J by 4 bases, with 17 bases between the two germline ends. The CDR3 is CASSLEAGTPAYEQYF. CDR3 coding DNA: TGCGCCAGCAGCTTGGAAGCCGGGACGCCGGCATACGAGCAGTACTTC.

This rearrangement joins TRBV21-1 to TRBJ2-3; the table's D call, TRBD1, has no DNA check behind it. TRBV21-1 constitutes a pseudogene. The CDR3 covers 19 residues. CDR3 DNA: TGTGCCAGCAGCAAAACCCACCCTAGAGGAGGGGGGTGCCCAGATACGCAGTATTTT. Residues: CASSKTHPRGGGCPDTQYF.

This clonotype appeared a few times. The chain uses TRBV15 and TRBJ1-4; D gene ambiguous. Germline V lookup: CDR1 LNHNV, CDR2 YYDKDF (reference sequence). This CDR3 contains 16 residues. Trimming removed 3 bases at V and 8 bases at J, with 19 bases between. Here the CDR3 reads CATSSIGTSLREKLFF. The CDR3 DNA sequence: TGTGCCACCAGCAGTATTGGTACATCTCTACGGGAAAAACTGTTTTTT.

The J gene is TRBJ2-5, the V gene TRBV10-3; 9 nucleotides align to TRBD2. The DNA end favors TRBJ2-7, so the J call may be wrong. This CDR3 has 13 residues. The germline CDR1 and CDR2 sequences are ENHRY and SYGVKD. For the CDR3, the DNA is TGTGCCCTATCGGCTAGCGGGATGGGCGAGCAGTACTTC. Translation: CALSASGMGEQYF.

This chain joins TRBV4-1 and TRBJ2-7; 10 positions agree with TRBD1. Germline-derived CDR1 and CDR2 are MGHRA and YSYEKL. This CDR3 comprises 17 residues. V lost 3 bases and J lost 5; bases outside the gene matches: 13. In DNA, the CDR3 is TGCGCCAGCAGCCACCGTATCCCGGGACAGGGGCCCAACGAGCAGTACTTC. It yields the protein CASSHRIPGQGPNEQYF.

The CDR3 protein is CASSDGYSSPLHF. DNA for the CDR3: TGTGCCAGCAGTGACGGGTATAGCTCACCCCTCCACTTT. This rearrangement joins TRBV6-4 to TRBJ1-6; D remains ambiguous. The CDR3 extends over 13 amino acids. Germline CDR1 reads MRHNA; CDR2 reads SNTAGT. V gave up 2 bases and J gave up 10 bases, with 9 bases separating them.

There are a few counts of this clonotype. The chain joins TRBV29-1 to TRBJ1-1, with 9 bases identical to TRBD1. V shed 4 bases, J shed 4 bases, and the junction held 7 bases outside the gene matches. Germline CDR1 and CDR2: SQVTM and ANQGSEA. This CDR3 has 14 residues. CDR3: CSVANRGHVTEAFF. CDR3 DNA sequence: TGCAGCGTTGCGAACAGGGGGCATGTCACTGAAGCTTTCTTT.

The table lists this clonotype with a few counts. The CDR3 is CAIRSGTSNEQFF. The CDR3 DNA is TGTGCCATCAGATCCGGGACTAGCAATGAGCAGTTCTTC. J is TRBJ2-1 and V is TRBV10-3, with 8 bases aligning to TRBD2. The CDR3 is 13 amino acids. In germline, CDR1 is ENHRY, CDR2 SYGVKD. With V trimmed by 6 bases and J by 6 bases, 4 bases remained unmatched.

The sample holds a few counts of this clonotype. V and J are TRBV2 and TRBJ2-3; no reliable D call. CDR3 size: 15 residues. Trimming shortened V by 6 bases and J by 3 bases, and 16 bases separated the two germline ends. Germline V CDR1 and CDR2: SNHLY, FYNNEI. In DNA form, the CDR3 reads TGTGCCAGCAGCGAGGACGGCCAGAATACAGATACGCAGTATTTT. It is translated as CASSEDGQNTDTQYF.

The gene calls are TRBV12-3 or TRBV12-4 and TRBJ2-1; 10 bases line up with TRBD2. The CDR3 is 16 amino acids. Trimming removed 0 bases from V and 6 bases from J; junction bases left unmatched: 5. This CDR3 reads CASSLALAGPFNEQFF. The DNA of the CDR3 is TGTGCCAGCAGTTTAGCACTAGCGGGACCATTCAATGAGCAGTTCTTC.

The sample holds a few counts of this clonotype. The rearrangement joins TRBV7-3 to TRBJ2-3, with D possibly being TRBD2 (5 bases). The germline V gene has CDR1 SGHTA and CDR2 FQGTGA. Trimming removed 4 bases at V and 5 bases at J, with 16 bases between. The CDR3 is 15 residues long. The chain's CDR3 is CASSSTTGVGDTQYF. CDR3 DNA sequence: TGTGCCAGCAGCTCAACAACCGGGGTCGGAGATACGCAGTATTTT.

This clonotype was counted between two and nine times. The chain recombines TRBV6-2 or TRBV6-3 with TRBJ2-7; D not certain. V lost 7 bases and J 0 bases, leaving 7 bases between the germline ends. This CDR3 is built from 12 residues. In germline, CDR1 is MNHEY, CDR2 SVGEGT. CDR3 nucleotides: TGTGCCAGCAAGTCGGTCTCCTACGAGCAGTACTTC. This codes for CASKSVSYEQYF.

The CDR3, as DNA: TGTGCCAGCAGTTGGACTAGCGGGGGGGTATACGAGCAGTACTTC. This sequence encodes CASSWTSGGVYEQYF. This chain connects TRBV12-3 or TRBV12-4 to TRBJ2-7; 15 bases match TRBD2. After removal of 4 bases from V and 4 bases from J, the junction contained 2 bases not matched to a gene. The CDR3 runs to 15 residues.

This clonotype was observed a handful of times. The V and J genes are TRBV7-2 and TRBJ2-7; TRBD2 might be the D (5 bases). The germline CDR1 and CDR2 sequences are SGHTA and FQGNSA. V was trimmed by 2 bases and J by 0 bases, leaving 11 bases between them. CDR3 length: 15 amino acids. The CDR3 loop reads CASSLTSSSSYEQYF. In nucleotides, the CDR3 is TGTGCCAGCAGCTTAACTAGTTCCTCCTCCTACGAGCAGTACTTC.

This clonotype was counted a few times. The rearrangement uses TRBV7-6 and TRBJ2-7; 9 nucleotides align to TRBD2. The CDR3 sequence is 21 residues long. The J segment lost 6 bases and the V segment lost 1 base, leaving 25 bases of the junction unmatched. CDR1 SGHVS and CDR2 FNYEAQ come from the germline V gene. CDR3 in DNA: TGTGCCAGCAGCTTAGACCCGGGACAGATAAACAGCGGGGGGCCCACTTCCGAGCAGTACTTC. It encodes CASSLDPGQINSGGPTSEQYF.

V is TRBV7-2 and J is TRBJ2-5; no clear D. With 5 bases removed from V and 1 base from J, the gap between germline ends came to 14 bases. This CDR3 has 15 amino acids. Germline CDR1 and CDR2: SGHTA and FQGNSA. The CDR3 spells CASSPQVLFQETQYF. Here the CDR3 DNA reads TGTGCCAGCAGCCCACAAGTGCTTTTCCAAGAGACCCAGTACTTC. Looking up the rest from reference TRBV7-2 and TRBJ2-5 gives the full variable domain: GAGVSQSPSNKVTEKGKDVELRCDPISGHTALYWYRQSLGQGLEFLIYFQGNSAPDKSGLPSDRFSAERTGGSVSTLTIQRTQQEDSAVYLCASSPQVLFQETQYFGPGTRLLVL.

J is TRBJ2-2 and V is TRBV20-1; D gene unclear. Germline assignment: CDR1 DFQATT and CDR2 SNEGSKA (reference sequence). Trimming shortened V by 7 bases and J by 5 bases, and 11 bases separated the two germline ends. The CDR3 runs to 12 residues. For the CDR3, the DNA is TGCAGTGTAACCACGGATACCGGGGAGCTGTTTTTT. Translated: CSVTTDTGELFF.

About this clonotype itself: A read error may account for a junction end that differs from germline. V gene TRBV6-6 combines with J gene TRBJ2-2; D remains unclear. Germline V gives CDR1 MNHNY, CDR2 SVGAGI (reference sequence). This CDR3 is built from 15 residues. As DNA, the CDR3 is TGTGACAGCAGACTTTCGTCCTACGGCACCGGGGAGCTGTTTTTT. Translated, it gives CDSRLSSYGTGELFF.

Points on this clonotype: With a much larger clone just one base away, this may be a read error. The chain is built from TRBV29-1 and TRBJ2-7, with TRBD2 matching 12 bases. The CDR3 contains 15 residues. Looked up from germline, CDR1 is SQVTM and CDR2 is ANQGSEA. The CDR3: CGVVLAGGFSYEQYF. CDR3 DNA sequence: TGCGGCGTTGTCCTAGCGGGAGGGTTCTCCTACGAGCAGTACTTC.

The sample holds many counts of this clonotype. The CDR3 DNA sequence: TGCAGCGTTGGAGGTGAGGAAAACGAGCAGTACTTC. Its translation is CSVGGEENEQYF. The chain joins TRBV29-1 to TRBJ2-7, with D unresolved. Trimming left V 4 bases short and J 5 bases short, with 12 bases between. This CDR3 has 12 residues. The germline CDR1 and CDR2 sequences are SQVTM and ANQGSEA.

This clonotype occurred a few times. The J gene is TRBJ2-2, the V gene TRBV5-1; 9 bases fit TRBD1. This CDR3 has 16 amino acids. The J segment lost 5 bases and the V segment lost 7 bases, leaving 12 bases of the junction unmatched. CDR1 SGHRS and CDR2 YFSETQ come from the germline V gene. CDR3 residues: CASALPGTGLTGELFF. CDR3 DNA sequence: TGCGCCAGCGCCCTTCCCGGGACAGGGCTAACCGGGGAGCTGTTTTTT.